The 32 T cell receptor beta chains below all came from one sample that was sequenced in a study of T-cell reconstitution after alpha-beta-depleted transplantation in children. This sample's TCRbeta library carried unique molecular identifier barcodes. TCRdb redid the calling of the PCR reads with MiXCR, one entry per CDR3 protein. The sample consists of about 540,000 distinct CDR3 sequences, approximately 16% of them appearing once. This sample comprised PBMCs from the stem cell graft donor, obtained from the stem cell graft. The receptor set was obtained from a human donor who donated a stem cell graft to a child with acute lymphoblastic leukemia.

The CDR3 nucleotides read TGTGCCATCAGCCGGGGAGACTACGAGCAGTACTTC. Translating it yields CAISRGDYEQYF. The chain couples TRBV10-3 to TRBJ2-7; TRBD2 might be the D (5 bases). Germline V gene sequence: CDR1 ENHRY, CDR2 SYGVKD. V gave up 6 bases and J gave up 3 bases, with 9 bases separating them. This CDR3 spans 12 amino acids.

J is TRBJ2-3 and V is TRBV10-3; 10 bases match TRBD2. Germline assignment: CDR1 ENHRY and CDR2 SYGVKD. J gave up 8 bases and V 3 bases, and 11 bases lay outside the gene matches. There are 16 residues in the CDR3. The CDR3 region is CAISDLASGSKGTQYF. The CDR3 coding sequence is TGTGCCATCAGTGATCTTGCTAGCGGGAGTAAGGGTACGCAGTATTTT.

The sample holds many counts of this clonotype. The chain couples TRBV5-1 to TRBJ1-4; D gene unclear. CDR3 length: 13 residues. V was shortened by 2 bases and J by 7 bases, with 9 bases between the two germline ends. Germline V gives CDR1 SGHRS, CDR2 YFSETQ. This CDR3 reads CASSLREGEKLFF. CDR3 nucleotides: TGCGCCAGCAGCTTAAGAGAAGGTGAAAAACTGTTTTTT.

DNA of the CDR3: TGTGCCAGCAGTGGTAGCGGGGAGAACACCGGGGAGCTGTTTTTT. Translated: CASSGSGENTGELFF. V and J are TRBV6-1 and TRBJ2-2; TRBD2 aligns across 8 bases. J lost 1 base, V lost 4 bases, and 2 bases had no gene match. CDR3 size: 15 residues. Germline CDR1 reads MNHNS; CDR2 reads SASEGT.

The genes are TRBV30 and TRBJ2-3; D ambiguous. Germline V gives CDR1 GTSNPN, CDR2 SVGIG (reference sequence). The V end lost 3 bases, the J end lost 1 base, and 11 bases lay between the germline ends. This CDR3 is built from 14 residues. The CDR3 spells CAWSPPERTDTQYF. The CDR3 coding sequence is TGTGCCTGGAGCCCCCCAGAACGCACAGATACGCAGTATTTT.

The J gene is TRBJ1-2, the V gene TRBV7-2; no firm D call. Germline V lookup: CDR1 SGHTA, CDR2 FQGNSA. The CDR3 is 14 amino acids. Trimming cost V 5 bases and J 0 bases, with 10 bases left between them. CDR3 nucleotides: TGTGCCAGCAGCCTGGGGAGATCTAACTATGGCTACACCTTC. It translates to CASSLGRSNYGYTF. The complete variable domain, with remaining parts taken from reference TRBV7-2 and TRBJ1-2, reads GAGVSQSPSNKVTEKGKDVELRCDPISGHTALYWYRQSLGQGLEFLIYFQGNSAPDKSGLPSDRFSAERTGGSVSTLTIQRTQQEDSAVYLCASSLGRSNYGYTFGSGTRLTVV.

The rearrangement uses TRBV4-1 and TRBJ1-2, with a possible D match to TRBD1 (5 bases). CDR3 size: 16 residues. Trimming cost V 5 bases and J 4 bases, with 20 bases left between them. The germline CDR1 and CDR2 sequences are MGHRA and YSYEKL. CDR3 amino acids: CASSFEDGGSGYGYTF. CDR3 sequence (DNA): TGCGCCAGCAGCTTCGAGGACGGGGGTTCTGGCTATGGCTACACCTTC.

This clonotype occurred a few times. The DNA for the CDR3 is TGCGCCAGCAGCTTTAGCGGGCCTAGAGATACGCAGTATTTT. Amino acid sequence: CASSFSGPRDTQYF. The V and J genes are TRBV5-1 and TRBJ2-3; 7 bases fit TRBD2. This CDR3 is built from 14 residues. The V gene end was trimmed by 2 bases and the J gene end by 5 bases; junction bases not matched to a gene: 5. Germline V gene data show CDR1 as SGHRS and CDR2 as YFSETQ.

This clonotype appeared many times. The chain is built from TRBV5-1 and TRBJ2-7; D may match TRBD1 or TRBD2 (5 bases each). V was pared by 2 bases and J by 5 bases, with 14 bases between. The germline gives CDR1 SGHRS, CDR2 YFSETQ. The CDR3 loop spans 14 amino acids. For the CDR3, the DNA is TGCGCCAGCAGCTTCGGTGGGGGTCAAGACGAGCAGTACTTC. Its translation is CASSFGGGQDEQYF.

This clonotype was counted at least ten times. The chain joins TRBV18 to TRBJ2-3; no clear D. In germline, CDR1 is KGHSH, CDR2 LQKENI. This CDR3 spans 13 amino acids. The V end was cut by 3 bases, the J end by 1 base, with 5 bases between. CDR3 bases: TGTGCCAGCTCACCTAGGGGCACAGATACGCAGTATTTT. Translation gives CASSPRGTDTQYF.

A few counts support this clonotype. The chain links TRBV5-1 to TRBJ2-5; no clear D gene. V was pared by 5 bases and J by 3 bases, with 8 bases between. CDR1 and CDR2 (germline): SGHRS, YFSETQ. CDR3 length equals 12 residues. The CDR3 region is CASSNQEETQYF. CDR3 DNA: TGCGCCAGCAGTAACCAGGAAGAGACCCAGTACTTC. Supplemented by reference TRBV5-1 and TRBJ2-5, the full variable domain reads KAGVTQTPRYLIKTRGQQVTLSCSPISGHRSVSWYQQTPGQGLQFLFEYFSETQRNKGNFPGRFSGRQFSNSRSEMNVSTLELGDSALYLCASSNQEETQYFGPGTRLLVL.

In its sample, this clonotype was seen many times. This chain joins TRBV12-3 or TRBV12-4 and TRBJ2-5; 9 bases map to TRBD1. After removal of 4 bases from V and 2 bases from J, the junction contained 2 bases not matched to a gene. The CDR3 is 14 amino acids. In DNA, the CDR3 is TGTGCCAGCAGTTCCGGGACAGGGCAAGAGACCCAGTACTTC. The encoded protein is CASSSGTGQETQYF.

The chain joins TRBV12-3 or TRBV12-4 to TRBJ2-3; 8 nucleotides match TRBD1. The CDR3 has 15 residues. V dropped 7 bases and J dropped 3; count of bases not matched to a gene: 9. The CDR3 loop reads CASTNGQGKTDTQYF. The CDR3 bases are TGTGCCAGCACCAACGGACAGGGAAAAACAGATACGCAGTATTTT.

This clonotype appeared a few times. V usage is TRBV11-2 and J usage is TRBJ2-7, with 12 bases fitting TRBD2. The germline CDR1 and CDR2 sequences are SGHAT and FQNNGV. The V and J ends lost 1 base and 6 bases, in that order; junction bases with no gene match: 10. This CDR3 is built from 17 residues. In DNA, the CDR3 is TGTGCCAGCAGCTTAGGTAGGCGACTAGCGGGAGTGGTCGAGCAGTACTTC. Protein: CASSLGRRLAGVVEQYF.

J is TRBJ1-1 and V is TRBV5-1, with a tentative D call TRBD1 (6 bases). Trimming removed 4 bases from V and 8 bases from J, with 15 bases in between. CDR3 length: 13 residues. Per the germline V gene, CDR1 is SGHRS and CDR2 is YFSETQ. CDR3 DNA: TGCGCCAGCAGCGCCTTTTCCGGGACAGAAGCTTTCTTT. Its protein product is CASSAFSGTEAFF.

There are a few counts of this clonotype. The chain links TRBV9 to TRBJ1-1; 8 bases match TRBD1. Germline V CDR1 and CDR2: SGDLS, YYNGEE. V shed 4 bases, J shed 3 bases, and the junction held 14 bases outside the gene matches. The CDR3 consists of 17 residues. This CDR3 reads CASSFIRGRRGDTEAFF. The DNA of the CDR3 is TGTGCCAGCAGCTTCATCAGGGGGCGAAGAGGAGACACTGAAGCTTTCTTT.

The rearrangement links TRBV7-9 to TRBJ2-2; 8 nucleotides agree with TRBD2. Looked up from germline, CDR1 is SEHNR and CDR2 is FQNEAQ (reference sequence). The V and J ends lost 4 bases and 5 bases, in that order; junction bases with no gene match: 9. CDR3 length: 16 amino acids. CDR3 in amino acids: CASSSRAGGVTGELFF. The CDR3 DNA follows: TGTGCCAGCAGCTCCAGGGCGGGGGGCGTGACCGGGGAGCTGTTTTTT. The full variable domain, completed using reference TRBV7-9 and TRBJ2-2, is DTGVSQNPRHKITKRGQNVTFRCDPISEHNRLYWYRQTLGQGPEFLTYFQNEAQLEKSRLLSDRFSAERPKGSFSTLEIQRTEQGDSAMYLCASSSRAGGVTGELFFGEGSRLTVL.

This chain joins TRBV7-3 and TRBJ2-1, with TRBD2 identical over 9 bases. Germline CDR1 and CDR2: SGHTA and FQGTGA. CDR3 length: 15 residues. The trim removed 3 bases at V and 1 base at J, leaving 1 base unmatched. The CDR3 nucleotides are TGTGCCAGCAGCTTCGGACTAGCGTCCTACAATGAGCAGTTCTTC. Encoded protein: CASSFGLASYNEQFF.

Only a few counts were recorded for this clonotype. This chain connects TRBV9 to TRBJ2-1, with TRBD1 matching 7 bases. The CDR3 runs 13 residues. Germline values: CDR1 SGDLS, CDR2 YYNGEE. The V and J ends lost 3 bases and 11 bases, in that order; junction bases with no gene match: 8. The CDR3 is CASSADGTDKQFF. CDR3 coding DNA: TGTGCCAGCAGCGCAGACGGGACAGATAAGCAGTTCTTC.

In regard to this clonotype: The germline gene is not matched at one end of the junction; a read error may be the cause. The gene calls are TRBV29-1 and TRBJ2-1, with 11 bases fitting TRBD2. CDR1 and CDR2 from the germline V gene are SQVTM and ANQGSEA. The CDR3 length is 16 residues. The CDR3 protein is CSIDREPGLAVPMEFF. The DNA of the CDR3 is TGCAGCATTGACAGGGAACCGGGACTAGCGGTTCCTATGGAGTTCTTC.

The table lists this clonotype with a few counts. V gene TRBV5-1 combines with J gene TRBJ1-1; 10 bases align to TRBD1. Unmatched junction bases numbered 9, after V lost 7 bases and J lost 0 bases. This CDR3 is 16 amino acids long. Germline V gene sequence: CDR1 SGHRS, CDR2 YFSETQ. This CDR3 reads CASGAWTGGMNTEAFF. The CDR3 DNA follows: TGCGCCAGCGGGGCGTGGACAGGGGGAATGAACACTGAAGCTTTCTTT. The full variable domain, rest sourced from reference TRBV5-1 and TRBJ1-1, is KAGVTQTPRYLIKTRGQQVTLSCSPISGHRSVSWYQQTPGQGLQFLFEYFSETQRNKGNFPGRFSGRQFSNSRSEMNVSTLELGDSALYLCASGAWTGGMNTEAFFGQGTRLTVV.

The sample holds a few counts of this clonotype. This chain uses TRBV15 with TRBJ2-5, with no clear D. The germline V gene has CDR1 LNHNV and CDR2 YYDKDF (reference sequence). Trimming removed 0 bases at V and 2 bases at J, with 13 bases between. The CDR3 is 16 residues long. The CDR3 reads CATSRDVASAQETQYF. The CDR3 region has the DNA TGTGCCACCAGCAGAGATGTGGCATCGGCACAAGAGACCCAGTACTTC.

This clonotype was seen a handful of times. V is TRBV25-1 and J is TRBJ2-5; possible D gene TRBD1, 5 bases. The CDR3 covers 14 residues. Trimming shortened V by 3 bases and J by 1 base, and 9 bases separated the two germline ends. From germline, CDR1 is MGHDK and CDR2 SYGVNS. CDR3: CASSDPDSQETQYF. As DNA, the CDR3 is TGTGCCAGCAGTGATCCTGACAGCCAAGAGACCCAGTACTTC.

The chain uses TRBV12-5 and TRBJ2-1; unclear D gene. V was shortened by 0 bases and J by 5 bases, with 5 bases between the two germline ends. This CDR3 has 13 residues. Germline CDR1 is LGHNT and CDR2 is FRNRAP. CDR3 nucleotide sequence: TGTGCTAGTGGTTTGGTACGGGACAATGAGCAGTTCTTC. Protein sequence: CASGLVRDNEQFF. Together with reference TRBV12-5 and TRBJ2-1, the CDR3 gives the full variable domain: DARVTQTPRHKVTEMGQEVTMRCQPILGHNTVFWYRQTMMQGLELLAYFRNRAPLDDSGMPKDRFSAEMPDATLATLKIQPSEPRDSAVYFCASGLVRDNEQFFGPGTRLTVL.

In this sample, this clonotype turned up a few times. CDR3 region: CSARGRGRGYTF. CDR3 in DNA: TGCAGTGCTAGAGGCAGGGGGCGGGGCTACACCTTC. The V gene is TRBV20-1, the J gene TRBJ1-2; 8 nucleotides line up with TRBD1. V lost 1 base, J lost 8 bases, and 3 bases stayed unmatched. Per germline, CDR1 DFQATT and CDR2 SNEGSKA (reference sequence). The CDR3 runs to 12 residues.

The CDR3 bases are TGTGCCAGCAGCTTAAACAGTAACCCAAAAGAGACCCAGTACTTC. Its translation is CASSLNSNPKETQYF. This chain links TRBV7-9 with TRBJ2-5, with D uncertain. Per germline, CDR1 SEHNR and CDR2 FQNEAQ (reference sequence). V lost 2 bases, J lost 3 bases, and 13 bases lay in between. The CDR3 totals 15 residues.

A few counts support this clonotype. The chain uses TRBV5-5 and TRBJ1-4; possible D gene TRBD1, 6 bases. V shed 5 bases and J shed 5 bases, with 13 bases lying between them. Germline CDR1 is SGHKS and CDR2 is YYEKEE (reference sequence). This CDR3 contains 14 residues. DNA of the CDR3: TGTGCCAGCAGGAGCAGGGGCAGGAATGAAAAACTGTTTTTT. Encoded protein: CASRSRGRNEKLFF.

V gene TRBV21-1 combines with J gene TRBJ1-2. TRBV21-1 corresponds to a pseudogene. The CDR3 sequence is 17 residues long. CDR3 loop: CASSKGYGPVSYYGYTF. The CDR3 region has the DNA TGTGCCAGCAGCAAAGGTTACGGTCCGGTCTCCTACTATGGCTACACCTTC.

The V gene is TRBV7-2, the J gene TRBJ2-2; TRBD1 matches 11 bases. This CDR3 is built from 15 residues. Losses at the gene ends were 5 bases for V and 4 bases for J; bases not matched to a gene: 3. Germline lookup yields CDR1 SGHTA and CDR2 FQGNSA. CDR3 coding DNA: TGTGCCAGCAGCAAGGGACAGGGGGGCACCGGGGAGCTGTTTTTT. Its protein is CASSKGQGGTGELFF.

V gene TRBV6-1 combines with J gene TRBJ1-5; 7 bases map to TRBD1. Losses at the gene ends were 6 bases for V and 0 bases for J; bases not matched to a gene: 11. CDR3 length: 17 amino acids. The germline V gene has CDR1 MNHNS and CDR2 SASEGT. CDR3 loop: CASSPRDSSFSNQPQHF. DNA of the CDR3: TGTGCCAGCAGCCCCCGGGACAGTTCCTTTAGCAATCAGCCCCAGCATTTT.

The chain couples TRBV6-1 to TRBJ2-3; the match to TRBD2 covers 11 bases. The CDR3 is 16 amino acids. With 10 bases clipped from V and 4 bases from J, the junction kept 13 bases outside the gene matches. Germline V CDR1 and CDR2: MNHNS, SASEGT. Here the CDR3 DNA reads TGTGCCATCACTAGCGGGAGCCTACTATGGTCAGATACGCAGTATTTT. Encoded protein: CAITSGSLLWSDTQYF.

The chain is built from TRBV6-1 and TRBJ2-1; 9 bases are a match to TRBD2. The CDR3 extends over 18 amino acids. In germline, CDR1 is MNHNS, CDR2 SASEGT. V shed 2 bases and J 9 bases; nucleotides not matched to a gene: 17. This chain's CDR3 is CASSETDWLAGSGLEQFF. As DNA, the CDR3 is TGTGCCAGCAGTGAAACAGATTGGCTAGCGGGATCTGGTCTTGAGCAGTTCTTC.